The entry below gives a single T cell receptor beta chain sequence along with its context. Its antigen is not identified. These data originate in a study of a mutant IDH1 vaccine in newly diagnosed glioma. Study overall: Scheduled at week 35, visit V12 preceded visit V13, held at week 47.

Only in-frame clones appear in the TCRdb table, and some are missing; sequencing was by immunoSEQ multiplex PCR. The table has approximately 47,000 clones, approximately 90% seen once. The CDR3 consists of 15 residues. The J segment lost 3 bases and the V segment lost 0 bases, leaving 3 bases of the junction unmatched. Looked up from germline, CDR1 is SNHLY and CDR2 is FYNNEI. Time point of the sample: week 35, safety follow-up. Each dose of the vaccine consisted of 300 ug of mutant IDH1 20-mer peptide, with topical imiquimod. Vaccinations, eight in total, occurred in weeks 1, 3, 5, 7, 11, 15, 19, 23.

The rearrangement joins TRBV2 to TRBJ2-7; 9 bases fit TRBD2. Specimen: PBMCs, collected from a glioma patient whose treatment included an IDH1 peptide vaccine. The clonotype originates from a woman aged 35 to 49 with glioma. This CDR3 reads CASSEAGAGGYEQYF. In nucleotides, the CDR3 is TGTGCCAGCAGTGAAGCTGGAGCGGGGGGCTACGAGCAGTACTTC.